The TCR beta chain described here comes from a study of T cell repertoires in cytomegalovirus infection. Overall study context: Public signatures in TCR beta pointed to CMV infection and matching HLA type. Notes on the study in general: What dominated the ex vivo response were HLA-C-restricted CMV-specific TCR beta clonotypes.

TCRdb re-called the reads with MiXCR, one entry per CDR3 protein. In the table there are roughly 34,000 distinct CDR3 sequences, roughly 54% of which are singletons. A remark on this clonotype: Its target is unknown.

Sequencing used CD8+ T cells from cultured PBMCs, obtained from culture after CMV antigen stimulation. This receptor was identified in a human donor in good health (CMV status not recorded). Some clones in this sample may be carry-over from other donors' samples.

The CDR3 coding sequence is TGTGCCAGCAGTTTCACCGGGAAGGAAGAGACCCAGTACTTC. It encodes CASSFTGKEETQYF. The chain joins TRBV12-3 or TRBV12-4 to TRBJ2-5; perhaps TRBD2 as D (5 bases). The CDR3 loop spans 14 amino acids. The V gene lost 3 bases and the J gene lost 3 bases, with 11 bases spanning the gap.